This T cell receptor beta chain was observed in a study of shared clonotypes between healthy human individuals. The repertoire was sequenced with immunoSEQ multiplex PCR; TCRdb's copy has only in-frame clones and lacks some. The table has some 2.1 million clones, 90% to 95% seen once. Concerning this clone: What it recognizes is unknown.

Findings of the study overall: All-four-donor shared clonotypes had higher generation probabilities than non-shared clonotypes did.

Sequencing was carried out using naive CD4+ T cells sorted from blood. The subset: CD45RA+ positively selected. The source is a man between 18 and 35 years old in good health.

In DNA, the CDR3 is TGTGCCAGCAGTGAGACAGGGGTGAACATTCAGTACTTC. Its translation: CASSETGVNIQYF. The chain links TRBV6-1 to TRBJ2-4, with 8 bases matching TRBD1. Trimming at V came to 3 bases and at J to 7 bases, leaving 2 bases not matched to a gene. The CDR3 loop spans 13 amino acids. Germline-derived CDR1 and CDR2 are MNHNS and SASEGT.